This T cell receptor (beta chain) was recorded in a study of T-cell memory formation after mild COVID-19. Regarding the study as a whole: From day 15 to 85, contracting clones were balanced between CD4 and CD8, whereas later expanders leaned toward CD4+.

MiXCR, applied by TCRdb to the 5' RACE reads, yields one record per CDR3 protein. The sample yields 400,000 to 500,000 distinct CDR3 sequences, around 19% seen once. Details on this clonotype: Its specificity is not known.

The sample consisted of PBMCs or a T cell subset sorted from them (not recorded which). The receptor's source is an adult woman who had mild COVID-19 (a few samples of this study predate the infection). Cell type and time point are not known.

CDR3 region: CASSLVGPSGYTF. DNA for the CDR3: TGTGCCAGCAGCTTAGTGGGGCCCTCAGGCTACACCTTC. The rearrangement links TRBV7-9 to TRBJ1-2, with D possibly matching TRBD1 (5 bases). Germline V gene lookup returns CDR1 SEHNR and CDR2 FQNEAQ (reference sequence). The CDR3 runs to 13 residues. Trimming removed 1 base from V and 8 bases from J, with 11 bases in between.